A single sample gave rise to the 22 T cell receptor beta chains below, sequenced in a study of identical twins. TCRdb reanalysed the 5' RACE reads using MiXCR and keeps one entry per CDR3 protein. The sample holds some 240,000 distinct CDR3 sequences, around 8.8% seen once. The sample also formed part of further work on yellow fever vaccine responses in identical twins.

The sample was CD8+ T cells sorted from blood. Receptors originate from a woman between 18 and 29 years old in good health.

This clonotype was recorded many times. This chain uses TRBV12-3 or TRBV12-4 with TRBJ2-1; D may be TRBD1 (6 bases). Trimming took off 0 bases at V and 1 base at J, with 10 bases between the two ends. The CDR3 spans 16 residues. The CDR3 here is CASSLAGGESYNEQFF. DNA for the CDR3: TGTGCCAGCAGTTTAGCAGGGGGAGAATCCTACAATGAGCAGTTCTTC.

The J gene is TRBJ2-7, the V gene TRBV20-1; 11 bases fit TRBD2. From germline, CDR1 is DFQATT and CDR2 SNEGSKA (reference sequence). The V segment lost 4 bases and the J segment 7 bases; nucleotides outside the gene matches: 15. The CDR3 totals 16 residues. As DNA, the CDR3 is TGCAGTGCTACTAAAACTAGCGGGGGCGGGACCGGGGAGCAGTACTTC. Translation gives CSATKTSGGGTGEQYF.

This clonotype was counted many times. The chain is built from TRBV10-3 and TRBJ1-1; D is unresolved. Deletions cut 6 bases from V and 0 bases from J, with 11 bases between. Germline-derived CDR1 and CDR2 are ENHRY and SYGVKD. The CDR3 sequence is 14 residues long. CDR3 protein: CAIRTSGVNTEAFF. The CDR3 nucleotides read TGTGCCATCAGGACATCTGGGGTGAACACTGAAGCTTTCTTT.

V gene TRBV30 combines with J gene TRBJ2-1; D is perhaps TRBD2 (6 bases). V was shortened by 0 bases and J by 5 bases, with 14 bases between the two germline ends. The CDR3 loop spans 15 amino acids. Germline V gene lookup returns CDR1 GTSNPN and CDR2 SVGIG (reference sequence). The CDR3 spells CAWSVGAWGDNEQFF. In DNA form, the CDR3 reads TGTGCCTGGAGTGTAGGAGCGTGGGGGGACAATGAGCAGTTCTTC. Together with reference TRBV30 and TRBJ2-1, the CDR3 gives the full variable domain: SQTIHQWPATLVQPVGSPLSLECTVEGTSNPNLYWYRQAAGRGLQLLFYSVGIGQISSEVPQNLSASRPQDRQFILSSKKLLLSDSGFYLCAWSVGAWGDNEQFFGPGTRLTVL.

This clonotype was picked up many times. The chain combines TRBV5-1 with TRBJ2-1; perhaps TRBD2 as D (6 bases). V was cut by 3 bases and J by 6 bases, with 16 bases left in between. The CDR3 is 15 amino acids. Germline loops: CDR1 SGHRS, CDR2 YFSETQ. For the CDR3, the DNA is TGCGCCAGCAGCTCGCCGGGAGCAACCCCCAATGAGCAGTTCTTC. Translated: CASSSPGATPNEQFF.

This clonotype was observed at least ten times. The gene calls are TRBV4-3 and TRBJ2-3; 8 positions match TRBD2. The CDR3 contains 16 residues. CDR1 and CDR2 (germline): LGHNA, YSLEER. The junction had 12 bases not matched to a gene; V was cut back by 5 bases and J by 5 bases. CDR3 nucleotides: TGCGCCAGCAGCTTTTTAGCGGGGTCCCGAGTAGATACGCAGTATTTT. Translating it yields CASSFLAGSRVDTQYF.

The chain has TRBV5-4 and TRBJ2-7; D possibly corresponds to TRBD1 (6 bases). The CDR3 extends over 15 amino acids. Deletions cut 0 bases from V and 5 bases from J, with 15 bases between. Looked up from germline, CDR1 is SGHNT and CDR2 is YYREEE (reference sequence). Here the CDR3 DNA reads TGTGCCAGCAGCTTGGGGACAGACGTAAGGGACGAGCAGTACTTC. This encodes CASSLGTDVRDEQYF.

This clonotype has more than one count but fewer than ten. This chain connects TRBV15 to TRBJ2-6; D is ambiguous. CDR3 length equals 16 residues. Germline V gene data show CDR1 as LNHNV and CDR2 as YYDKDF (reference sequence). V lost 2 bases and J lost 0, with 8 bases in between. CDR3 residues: CATSRSDRSGANVLTF. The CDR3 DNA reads TGTGCCACCAGCAGATCCGACCGCTCTGGGGCCAACGTCCTGACTTTC.

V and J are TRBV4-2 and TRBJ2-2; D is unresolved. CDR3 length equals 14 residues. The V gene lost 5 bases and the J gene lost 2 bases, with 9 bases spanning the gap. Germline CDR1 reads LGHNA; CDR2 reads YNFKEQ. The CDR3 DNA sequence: TGTGCCAGCAGCTCGAATTACAACACCGGGGAGCTGTTTTTT. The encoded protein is CASSSNYNTGELFF.

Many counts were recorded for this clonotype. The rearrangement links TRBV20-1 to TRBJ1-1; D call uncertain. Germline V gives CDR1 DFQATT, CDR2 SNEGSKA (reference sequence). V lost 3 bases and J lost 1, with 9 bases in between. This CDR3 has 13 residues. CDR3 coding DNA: TGCAGTGCTAGTAAGTGGGAGAACACTGAAGCTTTCTTT. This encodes CSASKWENTEAFF.

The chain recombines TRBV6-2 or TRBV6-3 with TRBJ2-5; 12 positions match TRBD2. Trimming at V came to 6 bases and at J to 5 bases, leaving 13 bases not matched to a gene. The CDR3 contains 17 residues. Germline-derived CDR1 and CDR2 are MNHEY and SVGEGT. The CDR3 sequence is CASSQLRLAGAAETQYF. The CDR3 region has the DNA TGTGCCAGCAGCCAACTCCGACTAGCGGGAGCCGCCGAGACCCAGTACTTC.

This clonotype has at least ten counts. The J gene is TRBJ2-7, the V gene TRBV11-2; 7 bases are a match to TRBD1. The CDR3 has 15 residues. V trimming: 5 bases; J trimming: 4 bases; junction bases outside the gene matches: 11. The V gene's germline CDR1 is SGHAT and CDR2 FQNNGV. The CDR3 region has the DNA TGTGCCAGCAGCCCCATGACAGGGCCGAGTTACGAGCAGTACTTC. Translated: CASSPMTGPSYEQYF. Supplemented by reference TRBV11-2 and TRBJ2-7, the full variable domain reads EAGVAQSPRYKIIEKRQSVAFWCNPISGHATLYWYQQILGQGPKLLIQFQNNGVVDDSQLPKDRFSAERLKGVDSTLKIQPAKLEDSAVYLCASSPMTGPSYEQYFGPGTRLTVT.

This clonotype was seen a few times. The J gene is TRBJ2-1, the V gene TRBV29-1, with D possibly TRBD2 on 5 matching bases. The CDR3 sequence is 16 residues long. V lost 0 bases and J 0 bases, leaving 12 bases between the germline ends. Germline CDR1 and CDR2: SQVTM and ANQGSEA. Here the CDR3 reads CSVEDLDSDSYNEQFF. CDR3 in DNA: TGCAGCGTTGAAGATCTGGACTCCGACTCCTACAATGAGCAGTTCTTC.

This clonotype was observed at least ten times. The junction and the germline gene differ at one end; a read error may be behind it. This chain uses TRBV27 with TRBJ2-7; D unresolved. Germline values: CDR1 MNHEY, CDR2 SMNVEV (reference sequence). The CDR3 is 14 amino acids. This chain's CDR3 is CASSLSSGTYEQYF. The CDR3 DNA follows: TGTGCCAGCAGCTTATCGTCTGGCACCTACGAGCAGTACTTC.

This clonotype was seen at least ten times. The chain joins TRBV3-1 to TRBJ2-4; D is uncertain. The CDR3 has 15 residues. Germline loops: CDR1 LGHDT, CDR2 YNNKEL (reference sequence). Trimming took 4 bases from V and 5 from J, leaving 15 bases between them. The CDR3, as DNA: TGTGCCAGCAGCCCCCGGTCGGGTAGGGAAAACATTCAGTACTTC. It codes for CASSPRSGRENIQYF.

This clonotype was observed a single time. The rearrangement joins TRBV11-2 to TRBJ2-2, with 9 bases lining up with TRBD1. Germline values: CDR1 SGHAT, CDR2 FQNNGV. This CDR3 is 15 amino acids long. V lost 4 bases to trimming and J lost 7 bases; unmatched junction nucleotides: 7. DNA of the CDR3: TGTGCCAGCAGCTATCGTGGGACAGGGTACGGGGAGCTGTTTTTT. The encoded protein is CASSYRGTGYGELFF.

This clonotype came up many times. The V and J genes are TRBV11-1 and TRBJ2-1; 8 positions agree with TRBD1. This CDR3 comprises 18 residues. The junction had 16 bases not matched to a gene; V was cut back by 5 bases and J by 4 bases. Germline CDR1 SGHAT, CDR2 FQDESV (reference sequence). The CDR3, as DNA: TGTGCCAGCAGCACAGACCAAGGGACAGGAAAAGGATACAATGAGCAGTTCTTC. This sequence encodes CASSTDQGTGKGYNEQFF.

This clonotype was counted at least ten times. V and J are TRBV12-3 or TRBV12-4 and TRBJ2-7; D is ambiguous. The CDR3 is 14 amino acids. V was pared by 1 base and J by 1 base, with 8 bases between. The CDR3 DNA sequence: TGTGCCAGCAGTTTAGTAATTGGTTCCTACGAGCAGTACTTC. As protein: CASSLVIGSYEQYF.

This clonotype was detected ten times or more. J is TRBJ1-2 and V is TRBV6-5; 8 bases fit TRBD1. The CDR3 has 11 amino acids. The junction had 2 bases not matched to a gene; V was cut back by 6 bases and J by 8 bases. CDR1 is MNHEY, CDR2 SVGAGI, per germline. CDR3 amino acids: CASRTGAGYTF. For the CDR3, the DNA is TGTGCCAGCAGGACAGGGGCCGGCTACACCTTC.

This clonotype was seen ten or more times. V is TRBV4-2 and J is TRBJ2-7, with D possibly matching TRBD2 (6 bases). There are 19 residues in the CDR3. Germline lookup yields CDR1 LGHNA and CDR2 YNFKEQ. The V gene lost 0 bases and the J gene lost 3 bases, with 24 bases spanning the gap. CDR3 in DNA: TGTGCCAGCAGCCAAGAAGAAGGCTTTTTGACGGAGGGCCACTACGAGCAGTACTTC. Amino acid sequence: CASSQEEGFLTEGHYEQYF.

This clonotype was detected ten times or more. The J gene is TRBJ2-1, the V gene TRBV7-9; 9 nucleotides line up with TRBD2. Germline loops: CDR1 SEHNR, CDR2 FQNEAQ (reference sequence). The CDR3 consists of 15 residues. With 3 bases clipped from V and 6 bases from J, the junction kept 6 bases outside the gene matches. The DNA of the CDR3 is TGTGCCAGCAGCTTTCTAGGCGGGGGGGCCAATGAGCAGTTCTTC. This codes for CASSFLGGGANEQFF. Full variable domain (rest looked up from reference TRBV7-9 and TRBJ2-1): DTGVSQNPRHKITKRGQNVTFRCDPISEHNRLYWYRQTLGQGPEFLTYFQNEAQLEKSRLLSDRFSAERPKGSFSTLEIQRTEQGDSAMYLCASSFLGGGANEQFFGPGTRLTVL.

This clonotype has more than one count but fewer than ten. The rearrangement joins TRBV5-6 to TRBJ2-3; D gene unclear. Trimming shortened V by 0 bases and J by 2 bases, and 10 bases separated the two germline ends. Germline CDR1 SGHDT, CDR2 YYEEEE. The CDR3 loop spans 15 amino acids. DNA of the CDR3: TGTGCCAGCAGCTTGGCCCTAGGACCCACAGATACGCAGTATTTT. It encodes CASSLALGPTDTQYF.